Each of the 28 T cell receptor beta chains below was sequenced from the same sample in a study of OX40 agonist ivuxolimab in advanced cancers. Receptor libraries were prepared by the immunoSEQ multiplex PCR assay. The clones in this table, taken by TCRdb from immuneACCESS, are in-frame only. Not every clone is retained; where verified, under half of the shortfall comes from an unresolved V gene, and the cause of the rest is unknown. The sample data list over 55,000 clones, and about 83% of these were observed just once. 0.78% of the sample goes to the ten largest clones. The input for sequencing was CD4+ or CD8+ T cells sorted from blood, taken in a trial of the OX40 agonist ivuxolimab. The receptors shown here come from an adult with an advanced solid tumor such as melanoma, head and neck, liver or kidney cancer.

The rearrangement links TRBV7-8 to TRBJ2-5, with D perhaps being TRBD1 or TRBD2 (5 bases each). Between the trimmed V and J ends, which lost 4 bases and 9 bases, there was a span of 12 bases. CDR1 is SGHVS and CDR2 is FQNEAQ in the germline V gene. The CDR3 runs to 12 residues. CDR3 protein: CASSSRPGPQYF. The CDR3 DNA reads as TGTGCCAGCAGCTCCCGCCCGGGGCCCCAGTACTTC.

The chain recombines TRBV7-9 with TRBJ2-7, with 9 bases lining up with TRBD1. This CDR3 has 15 amino acids. The germline V gene has CDR1 SEHNR and CDR2 FQNEAQ (reference sequence). V lost 4 bases, J lost 3 bases, and 7 bases stayed unmatched. The CDR3 reads CASSSTGGQVYEQYF. CDR3 DNA: TGTGCCAGCAGCTCGACAGGGGGGCAGGTCTACGAGCAGTACTTC.

The chain is built from TRBV5-8 and TRBJ1-3, with D hard to call. The CDR3 extends over 14 amino acids. Germline values: CDR1 SGHTS, CDR2 YDEGEE. Trimming took off 4 bases at V and 2 bases at J, with 10 bases between the two ends. Here the CDR3 DNA reads TGTGCCAGCAGCCGAAGGACGGCTGGAAACACCATATATTTT. Its protein is CASSRRTAGNTIYF.

This clone was counted a single time. The chain links TRBV30 to TRBJ2-5, with D unresolved. Between the trimmed V and J ends, which lost 4 bases and 5 bases, there was a span of 11 bases. Germline V gives CDR1 GTSNPN, CDR2 SVGIG (reference sequence). This CDR3 is built from 12 residues. The CDR3, as DNA: TGTGCCTGGACGAGCGTCGGGGAGACCCAGTACTTC. This translates into CAWTSVGETQYF.

Judged by abundance, this clone is medium-sized (0.01 to 0.1%). The same CDR3 is also encoded by other DNA sequences in this sample. The chain recombines TRBV7-9 with TRBJ1-6, with D perhaps matching TRBD1 (5 bases). This CDR3 is built from 12 residues. Germline V gene sequence: CDR1 SEHNR, CDR2 FQNEAQ (reference sequence). Trimming cost V 11 bases and J 8 bases, with 13 bases left between them. The CDR3 reads CACRRGDSPLHF. For the CDR3, the DNA is TGTGCCTGTCGTAGGGGTGATTCACCCCTCCACTTT.

This chain uses TRBV28 with TRBJ1-5, with 8 positions matching TRBD1. The CDR3 runs 14 residues. CDR1 and CDR2 (germline): MDHEN, SYDVKM. V lost 4 bases and J lost 7; bases outside the gene matches: 6. The CDR3 loop is CASSSPGTGQPQHF. As DNA, the CDR3 is TGTGCCAGCAGTTCCCCTGGGACAGGACAGCCCCAGCATTTT.

V is TRBV19 and J is TRBJ1-1; TRBD1 might be the D (6 bases). The CDR3 covers 14 residues. In germline, CDR1 is LNHDA, CDR2 SQIVND (reference sequence). V lost 7 bases to trimming and J lost 4 bases, with 16 bases between them. CDR3 nucleotide sequence: TGTGCCAGTATCTTACAGGGCGGAGGCACTGAAGCTTTCTTT. This translates into CASILQGGGTEAFF.

The chain uses TRBV5-1 and TRBJ2-2; 7 bases are shared with TRBD2. The CDR3 runs to 17 residues. The J segment lost 5 bases and the V segment lost 4 bases, leaving 14 bases of the junction unmatched. Germline V lookup: CDR1 SGHRS, CDR2 YFSETQ. As DNA, the CDR3 is TGCGCCAGCAGCACAGGACTAGTCCCCGATCCAACCGGGGAGCTGTTTTTT. It codes for CASSTGLVPDPTGELFF.

The genes are TRBV2 and TRBJ2-2; 8 bases match TRBD1. The CDR3 is 15 amino acids. V gave up 5 bases and J gave up 5 bases; unmatched junction bases: 7. Germline V CDR1 and CDR2: SNHLY, FYNNEI. The CDR3 reads CASSRDRGDTGELFF. CDR3 in DNA: TGTGCCAGCAGTCGAGACAGGGGCGATACCGGGGAGCTGTTTTTT. Together with reference TRBV2 and TRBJ2-2, the CDR3 gives the full variable domain: EPEVTQTPSHQVTQMGQEVILRCVPISNHLYFYWYRQILGQKVEFLVSFYNNEISEKSEIFDDQFSVERPDGSNFTLKIRSTKLEDSAMYFCASSRDRGDTGELFFGEGSRLTVL.

This clone was detected a few times. The rearrangement uses TRBV7-9 and TRBJ1-5; D uncertain. Trimming took off 4 bases at V and 3 bases at J, with 4 bases between the two ends. CDR1 is SEHNR, CDR2 FQNEAQ, per germline (reference sequence). The length of the CDR3 is 12 residues. The CDR3 DNA reads as TGTGCCAGCAGCTCGCCCAATCAGCCCCAGCATTTT. This gives the protein CASSSPNQPQHF. Complete variable domain (other parts from reference TRBV7-9 and TRBJ1-5): DTGVSQNPRHKITKRGQNVTFRCDPISEHNRLYWYRQTLGQGPEFLTYFQNEAQLEKSRLLSDRFSAERPKGSFSTLEIQRTEQGDSAMYLCASSSPNQPQHFGDGTRLSIL.

This clone has only a few counts. V and J are TRBV6-1 and TRBJ1-2; D call uncertain. The CDR3 length is 12 residues. CDR1 and CDR2 (germline): MNHNS, SASEGT. Trimming left V 6 bases short and J 11 bases short, with 16 bases between. CDR3 DNA: TGTGCCAGCAGCCTCGAGAGCGGGGTGTACACCTTC. It codes for CASSLESGVYTF.

The rearrangement uses TRBV5-1 and TRBJ1-2; D is undetermined. V was clipped by 0 bases and J by 5 bases, with 11 bases between them. This CDR3 has 14 amino acids. Germline assignment: CDR1 SGHRS and CDR2 YFSETQ. The CDR3 region has the DNA TGCGCCAGCAGCTTGGAGTCGCCGGGGTATGGCTACACCTTC. This translates into CASSLESPGYGYTF.

The CDR3 nucleotides read TGCGCCAGCAGTGAGAGCCCTACGGATGGGAGGACTGAAGCTTTCTTT. It codes for CASSESPTDGRTEAFF. The chain recombines TRBV10-2 with TRBJ1-1, with D uncertain. CDR1 is WSHSY and CDR2 is SAAADI in the germline V gene. This CDR3 is 16 amino acids long. Trimming removed 2 bases at V and 5 bases at J, with 18 bases between.

V and J are TRBV27 and TRBJ1-2; 8 bases fit TRBD1. CDR1 is MNHEY, CDR2 SMNVEV, per germline (reference sequence). V was clipped by 6 bases and J by 8 bases; unmatched bases: 17. The CDR3 covers 16 residues. The CDR3 region has the DNA TGTGCCAGCAGCCCCCCCCCACAGGGGGGATTACGCGGCTACACCTTC. Encoded protein: CASSPPPQGGLRGYTF.

This clone was detected a few times. V and J are TRBV5-4 and TRBJ2-4; no firm D call. This CDR3 is 18 amino acids long. CDR1 and CDR2 (germline): SGHNT, YYREEE (reference sequence). V lost 3 bases, J lost 0 bases, and 19 bases lay in between. The CDR3 coding sequence is TGTGCCAGCAGCTGGACCGGAGCCCAAGTTCCAGCCAAAAACATTCAGTACTTC. Protein: CASSWTGAQVPAKNIQYF.

The chain employs TRBV2 and TRBJ2-7, with D unresolved. Deletions cut 6 bases from V and 0 bases from J, with 6 bases between. The CDR3 contains 12 residues. In germline, CDR1 is SNHLY, CDR2 FYNNEI. CDR3 loop: CASRLDSYEQYF. The CDR3 DNA follows: TGTGCCAGCAGACTGGACTCCTACGAGCAGTACTTC. The full variable domain, with the rest looked up from reference TRBV2 and TRBJ2-7, is EPEVTQTPSHQVTQMGQEVILRCVPISNHLYFYWYRQILGQKVEFLVSFYNNEISEKSEIFDDQFSVERPDGSNFTLKIRSTKLEDSAMYFCASRLDSYEQYFGPGTRLTVT.

This chain connects TRBV5-1 to TRBJ2-1; 9 bases align to TRBD1. Germline-derived CDR1 and CDR2 are SGHRS and YFSETQ. V lost 2 bases and J lost 8; bases outside the gene matches: 11. This CDR3 region has 16 residues. CDR3 DNA sequence: TGCGCCAGCAGCTTTCCCGGACAGGGGATTCAGGATGAGCAGTTCTTC. Translation gives CASSFPGQGIQDEQFF.

The chain joins TRBV28 to TRBJ2-6; no reliable D call. The germline gives CDR1 MDHEN, CDR2 SYDVKM. This CDR3 spans 16 amino acids. Trimming removed 1 base from V and 4 bases from J, with 11 bases in between. Here the CDR3 DNA reads TGTGCCAGCAGTTTATTAGGAGAATCCGGGGCCAACGTCCTGACTTTC. Translated: CASSLLGESGANVLTF.

This clone came up a few times. This chain uses TRBV6-5 with TRBJ2-3; D is uncertain. The CDR3 contains 13 residues. V lost 8 bases and J 7 bases, leaving 16 bases between the germline ends. CDR1 and CDR2 (germline): MNHEY, SVGAGI. The CDR3 DNA sequence: TGTGCCAGCTACGGACCTCCCAAAAATACGCAGTATTTT. This encodes CASYGPPKNTQYF.

This clone has just a few counts. V is TRBV7-2 and J is TRBJ2-2; D unclear. Germline loops: CDR1 SGHTA, CDR2 FQGNSA. CDR3 length: 12 residues. The ends were cut back, 5 bases at V and 3 bases at J, with 4 bases in the middle. CDR3 sequence reads: CASSSDTGELFF. The CDR3, as DNA: TGTGCCAGCAGCAGCGACACCGGGGAGCTGTTTTTT. The whole variable domain, filled in from reference TRBV7-2 and TRBJ2-2, reads GAGVSQSPSNKVTEKGKDVELRCDPISGHTALYWYRQSLGQGLEFLIYFQGNSAPDKSGLPSDRFSAERTGGSVSTLTIQRTQQEDSAVYLCASSSDTGELFFGEGSRLTVL.

The chain joins TRBV7-3 to TRBJ2-1; 9 bases are a match to TRBD1. CDR1 is SGHTA, CDR2 FQGTGA, per germline. Germline trimming cut 3 bases from V and 8 bases from J; bases unmatched to any gene: 8. This CDR3 is built from 15 residues. The CDR3 bases are TGTGCCAGCAGCTTCCCGGGACAGGGAATCGATGAGCAGTTCTTC. Amino acid sequence: CASSFPGQGIDEQFF.

This clone appeared a single time. J is TRBJ1-5 and V is TRBV9, with D hard to call. The CDR3 spans 15 residues. V gave up 1 base and J gave up 0 bases, with 8 bases separating them. CDR1 and CDR2 (germline): SGDLS, YYNGEE. CDR3 sequence (DNA): TGTGCCAGCAGCGTATCACCGAATAGCAATCAGCCCCAGCATTTT. This gives the protein CASSVSPNSNQPQHF.

The chain links TRBV11-2 to TRBJ2-3; weak D call: TRBD2 (6 bases). The CDR3 has 13 amino acids. V was shortened by 5 bases and J by 6 bases, with 12 bases between the two germline ends. CDR1 is SGHAT and CDR2 is FQNNGV in the germline V gene. CDR3 bases: TGTGCCAGCAGCCCCCGGGACTGGGATACGCAGTATTTT. Translating it yields CASSPRDWDTQYF.

This clone was detected only a few times. V usage is TRBV6-5 and J usage is TRBJ1-2; D unclear. Germline values: CDR1 MNHEY, CDR2 SVGAGI. The V gene lost 0 bases and the J gene lost 8 bases, with 19 bases spanning the gap. There are 16 residues in the CDR3. The CDR3 loop reads CASSYSTPLVTGGYTF. The DNA for the CDR3 is TGTGCCAGCAGTTACTCAACACCCCTCGTTACGGGCGGCTACACCTTC.

This clone was recorded only once. The chain uses TRBV7-3 and TRBJ2-1, with a tentative D call TRBD2 (5 bases). Germline lookup yields CDR1 SGHTA and CDR2 FQGTGA. The length of the CDR3 is 15 residues. The V end lost 2 bases, the J end lost 0 bases, and 8 bases lay between the germline ends. The CDR3 loop is CASSLGSDSYNEQFF. The CDR3 nucleotides are TGTGCCAGCAGCTTAGGGAGCGACTCCTACAATGAGCAGTTCTTC.

J is TRBJ2-2 and V is TRBV7-2; 8 bases are shared with TRBD2. V dropped 11 bases and J dropped 1; count of bases not matched to a gene: 9. From germline, CDR1 is SGHTA and CDR2 FQGNSA. This CDR3 is 15 amino acids long. The CDR3 coding sequence is TGTGCCGGGTTCGGGGGACTAGGGAACACCGGGGAGCTGTTTTTT. This codes for CAGFGGLGNTGELFF.

V usage is TRBV4-1 and J usage is TRBJ1-2, with 10 positions matching TRBD1. CDR3 length: 16 amino acids. The ends lost 3 bases at V and 6 bases at J; junction bases unmatched: 10. In germline, CDR1 is MGHRA, CDR2 YSYEKL. CDR3 in amino acids: CASSQRDRGIMDGYTF. The CDR3 bases are TGCGCCAGCAGCCAGAGGGACAGGGGAATTATGGATGGCTACACCTTC.

The chain combines TRBV5-1 with TRBJ1-5, with TRBD1 matching over 7 bases. The CDR3 is 15 amino acids. The germline V gene has CDR1 SGHRS and CDR2 YFSETQ. The junction had 8 bases not matched to a gene; V was cut back by 4 bases and J by 4 bases. DNA of the CDR3: TGCGCCAGCAGCATTACAGGGGATGGTAATCAGCCCCAGCATTTT. This codes for CASSITGDGNQPQHF.